This T cell receptor beta chain derives from a study of blood T cell repertoires in COVID-19. Background on the study: From T cells, B-cell-depleted T cells, or PBMCs came the material, which was cDNA or gDNA.

How the authors handled the data: Reference gene primer amplification in the assay estimated nucleated cell counts. TCRdb's copy holds only in-frame clones and misses some; the assay was immunoSEQ multiplex PCR. Clonal size and the V and J genes are those of that table, whereas D and trimming came from the DNA. There are approximately 91,000 clones in the sample; around 80% occur only once, and 15% to 20% lies in the top ten. The germline V gene has CDR1 LNHDA and CDR2 SQIVND (reference sequence). The CDR3 loop spans 15 amino acids. The V and J ends lost 0 bases and 4 bases respectively, with 12 bases between them.

This clonotype originated in a human donor in a cohort sampled during active COVID-19. V and J are TRBV19 and TRBJ1-1, with D unresolved. Sequencing was performed on peripheral blood. In DNA form, the CDR3 reads TGTGCCAGTAGTATAGATCGGGGAGGGAGCACTGAAGCTTTCTTT. Residues: CASSIDRGGSTEAFF.